These T cell receptor beta chains were read from a single sample in a study of T cell responses to AZD1222 COVID-19 vaccine. Repertoires were generated with immunoSEQ multiplex PCR, while TCRdb's copy carries only in-frame clones and drops some. The sample has 250,000 to 300,000 clones, around 93% seen once. Material: peripheral blood, obtained 28 days after the second AZD1222 dose. The origin of the receptors is an adult who received the AZD1222 COVID-19 vaccine. Each CDR3 is given with its conserved first and last residue. D genes are given only for firm matches. The size entry is marked missing in some rows and otherwise reads once, few, many or a size class.

d_gene: TRBD1
j_gene: TRBJ2-5
abundance: -
v_gene: TRBV27
CDR3nt: TGTGCCAGCAGTCCTAACAGGGGTGAGGAACAGACCCAGTACTTC
CDR3aa: CASSPNRGEEQTQYF

d_gene: -
j_gene: TRBJ1-1
abundance: -
v_gene: TRBV2
CDR3nt: TGTGCCAGCACCATTCCTCCGGGTCCCCGTTTCTTT
CDR3aa: CASTIPPGPRFF

d_gene: TRBD2
j_gene: TRBJ2-7
abundance: -
v_gene: TRBV7-2
CDR3nt: TGTGCCAGCAGCTTAGCGCGGGGGTCCTACGAGCAGTACTTC
CDR3aa: CASSLARGSYEQYF

d_gene: -
j_gene: TRBJ1-2
abundance: -
v_gene: TRBV10-3
CDR3nt: TGTGCCATCAGGCCCGGACAGAACTATGGCTACACCTTC
CDR3aa: CAIRPGQNYGYTF

d_gene: -
j_gene: TRBJ2-7
abundance: -
v_gene: TRBV11-2
CDR3nt: TGTGCCAGCAGCTTAGATCGGGGCAACTCCTACGAGCAGTACTTC
CDR3aa: CASSLDRGNSYEQYF

d_gene: -
j_gene: TRBJ2-7
abundance: -
v_gene: TRBV19
CDR3nt: TGTGCCAGTAGTATCTCGGGCCCACCTTCCTACGAGCAGTACTTC
CDR3aa: CASSISGPPSYEQYF

d_gene: -
j_gene: TRBJ2-2
abundance: once
v_gene: TRBV9
CDR3nt: TGTGCCAGCAGCTTCCCAGGGGTTAATGAGAACACCGGGGAGCTGTTTTTT
CDR3aa: CASSFPGVNENTGELFF

d_gene: TRBD1
j_gene: TRBJ2-7
abundance: -
v_gene: TRBV19
CDR3nt: TGTGCCAGTAGTATTAAACAGGGGTACCACGAGCAGTACTTC
CDR3aa: CASSIKQGYHEQYF

d_gene: TRBD2
j_gene: TRBJ2-1
abundance: once
v_gene: TRBV5-4
CDR3nt: TGTGCCAGCAGTCATCCGGGACTAGCGGACTACAATGAGCAGTTCTTC
CDR3aa: CASSHPGLADYNEQFF

d_gene: -
j_gene: TRBJ1-3
abundance: -
v_gene: TRBV3-1/TRBV3-2
CDR3nt: TGTGCCAGCAGCCGGGAAGGAAACACCATATATTTT
CDR3aa: CASSREGNTIYF

d_gene: -
j_gene: TRBJ2-7
abundance: -
v_gene: TRBV19
CDR3nt: TGTGCCAGTAGTATGGGCTTTGGGACACTGCAGGGGAAGCAGTACTTC
CDR3aa: CASSMGFGTLQGKQYF

d_gene: TRBD1
j_gene: TRBJ1-5
abundance: -
v_gene: TRBV19
CDR3nt: TGTGCCTCCAGGGGGAGCAATCAGCCCCAGCATTTT
CDR3aa: CASRGSNQPQHF

d_gene: -
j_gene: TRBJ1-4
abundance: -
v_gene: TRBV5-1
CDR3nt: TGCGCCAGCAGCCCGGGGGGCGGGGGCGAAAAACTGTTTTTT
CDR3aa: CASSPGGGGEKLFF

d_gene: TRBD1
j_gene: TRBJ1-2
abundance: -
v_gene: TRBV7-3
CDR3nt: TGTGCCAGCAGCCTTGGGACAGGCTACGGCTACACCTTC
CDR3aa: CASSLGTGYGYTF

d_gene: TRBD1
j_gene: TRBJ2-6
abundance: -
v_gene: TRBV4-3
CDR3nt: TGCGCCAGCAGCCAAGACTGGACAGGGTCGTATGGGGCCAACGTCCTGACTTTC
CDR3aa: CASSQDWTGSYGANVLTF

d_gene: -
j_gene: TRBJ1-1
abundance: -
v_gene: TRBV5-1
CDR3nt: TGCGCCAGCAGCTCTGTGGTGGGGGCTGAAGCTTTCTTT
CDR3aa: CASSSVVGAEAFF

d_gene: TRBD1
j_gene: TRBJ1-5
abundance: -
v_gene: TRBV2
CDR3nt: TGTGCCAGCAATAGTAGGGGGCTAGGCAATCAGCCCCAGCATTTT
CDR3aa: CASNSRGLGNQPQHF

d_gene: -
j_gene: TRBJ2-7
abundance: once
v_gene: TRBV28
CDR3nt: TGTGCCAGCAGTGTTAAGGTTCTTGCCTACGAGCAGTACTTC
CDR3aa: CASSVKVLAYEQYF

d_gene: -
j_gene: TRBJ2-2
abundance: -
v_gene: TRBV5-4
CDR3nt: TGTGCCAGCAGAATGGACAGCATCGCGAACACCGGGGAGCTGTTTTTT
CDR3aa: CASRMDSIANTGELFF

d_gene: TRBD2
j_gene: TRBJ2-1
abundance: -
v_gene: TRBV5-1
CDR3nt: TGCGCCAGCAGCTTGGTTCTTTTAAGCGGGGGCCCCTACAATGAGCAGTTCTTC
CDR3aa: CASSLVLLSGGPYNEQFF

d_gene: -
j_gene: TRBJ2-2
abundance: -
v_gene: TRBV27
CDR3nt: TGTGCCAGCAGTTTATGGGGGCCTTCGGCCGGGGAGCTGTTTTTT
CDR3aa: CASSLWGPSAGELFF

d_gene: TRBD1
j_gene: TRBJ2-7
abundance: -
v_gene: TRBV2
CDR3nt: TGTGCCAGCAGTGACCAGGGGGCGAGATACGAGCAGTACTTC
CDR3aa: CASSDQGARYEQYF

d_gene: TRBD1
j_gene: TRBJ1-4
abundance: once
v_gene: TRBV4-3
CDR3nt: TGCGCCAGCAGCCAGGCCCAGGGGGGGATGGAAAAACTGTTTTTT
CDR3aa: CASSQAQGGMEKLFF

d_gene: -
j_gene: TRBJ1-3
abundance: -
v_gene: TRBV12-3/TRBV12-4
CDR3nt: TGTGCCAGCAGTTTGGGTCAAGACATTTTATATTTT
CDR3aa: CASSLGQDILYF

d_gene: -
j_gene: TRBJ1-2
abundance: -
v_gene: TRBV18
CDR3nt: TGTGCCAGCTCACCCTACAGGGATAACTATGGCTACACCTTC
CDR3aa: CASSPYRDNYGYTF

d_gene: -
j_gene: TRBJ1-1
abundance: -
v_gene: TRBV18
CDR3nt: TGTGCCAGCTCACCCTCGGGTCCTGAAGCTTTCTTT
CDR3aa: CASSPSGPEAFF

d_gene: -
j_gene: TRBJ1-1
abundance: once
v_gene: TRBV19
CDR3nt: TGTGCCAGTAGTATTACGCTGAACACTGAAGCTTTCTTT
CDR3aa: CASSITLNTEAFF

d_gene: TRBD2
j_gene: TRBJ2-2
abundance: -
v_gene: TRBV7-6
CDR3nt: TGTGCCAGCAGCCCCCGGACTAGCGGGGGGGCCGTGGAGCTGTTTTTT
CDR3aa: CASSPRTSGGAVELFF

d_gene: -
j_gene: TRBJ1-2
abundance: -
v_gene: TRBV3-1/TRBV3-2
CDR3nt: TGTGCCAGCAGCAATCAACAGGAGCATGGCTACACCTTC
CDR3aa: CASSNQQEHGYTF

d_gene: -
j_gene: TRBJ2-7
abundance: -
v_gene: TRBV9
CDR3nt: TGTGCCAGCAGCGTAGGGGGGGCTGGCGAGCAGTACTTC
CDR3aa: CASSVGGAGEQYF

d_gene: -
j_gene: TRBJ2-5
abundance: -
v_gene: TRBV28
CDR3nt: TGTGCCAGCAGTCCAGGCGGGACCCTTCAAGAGACCCAGTACTTC
CDR3aa: CASSPGGTLQETQYF

d_gene: -
j_gene: TRBJ2-7
abundance: -
v_gene: TRBV5-4
CDR3nt: TGTGCCAGCAGCTTGCGCGGGACCTTCTACGAGCAGTACTTC
CDR3aa: CASSLRGTFYEQYF

d_gene: -
j_gene: TRBJ2-1
abundance: -
v_gene: TRBV29-1
CDR3nt: TGCAGCGCCGAGAAACCAAACTACAATGAGCAGTTCTTC
CDR3aa: CSAEKPNYNEQFF

d_gene: -
j_gene: TRBJ2-3
abundance: -
v_gene: TRBV4-2
CDR3nt: TGTGCCAGCAGCCAAGAACCCGCGGAGGTAGATACGCAGTATTTT
CDR3aa: CASSQEPAEVDTQYF

d_gene: -
j_gene: TRBJ1-1
abundance: -
v_gene: TRBV19
CDR3nt: TGTGCCAGTACCCCAGCGGGGGGGCACACTGAAGCTTTCTTT
CDR3aa: CASTPAGGHTEAFF

d_gene: -
j_gene: TRBJ1-1
abundance: -
v_gene: TRBV19
CDR3nt: TGTGCCAGTAGTGCGGGACTCATGAACACTGAAGCTTTCTTT
CDR3aa: CASSAGLMNTEAFF

d_gene: -
j_gene: TRBJ1-2
abundance: -
v_gene: TRBV28
CDR3nt: TGTGCCAGCAGTCAATTAAGCTACACCTTC
CDR3aa: CASSQLSYTF

d_gene: TRBD1
j_gene: TRBJ1-1
abundance: -
v_gene: TRBV10-3
CDR3nt: TGTGCCATCAGTACACAGGGGGGCACTGAAGCTTTCTTT
CDR3aa: CAISTQGGTEAFF